Detailed here is one T cell receptor (beta chain). Original processing methods: The authors estimated nucleated cell counts from reference gene primer amplification. The protocol was immunoSEQ multiplex PCR, while the TCRdb copy is restricted to in-frame clones and leaves out a portion. V, J and clone size reflect that table, while D and trimming were determined from the DNA. Seen here are 230,000 or so clones, around four fifths observed once, and the top ten hold 15% to 20%. The data are from a study of blood T cell repertoires in COVID-19. Study context: PBMCs, B-cell-depleted T cells, or T cells were the source of the cDNA or gDNA that made up the material.

Trimming stripped 5 bases from V and 1 base from J, with 8 bases between. Germline CDR1 is SEHNR and CDR2 is FQNEAQ (reference sequence). The CDR3 contains 13 residues. The chain is built from TRBV7-9 and TRBJ1-1; D gene unclear. Source material: peripheral blood. The sequence was collected from a man younger than 45 with active or convalescent COVID-19. Here the CDR3 reads CASSTSGNTEAFF. DNA for the CDR3: TGTGCCAGCAGCACTTCCGGGAACACTGAAGCTTTCTTT.